The TCR beta chain under discussion was sequenced for a study of post-analysis software for immune sequencing data. Study conclusions and caveats: People with multiple sclerosis had a significantly lower normalized Chao1 diversity than controls did. Elevated frequency relative to controls characterized 4 or 5 TRBV segments in patients, TRBV5-6, TRBV5-1 and TRBV20-1 among them. Same-batch preparations were strongly co-clustered by F measure.

In its sample, this clonotype was seen once. Its antigen is as yet unknown. The TCR beta cDNA libraries contained unique molecular identifiers. TCRdb analysed the PCR reads with MiXCR anew, one entry per CDR3 protein. The sample shows 750,000 to 950,000 distinct CDR3 sequences, about 53% of them seen only once. CDR3 size: 14 residues. The germline CDR1 and CDR2 sequences are SEHNR and FQNEAQ (reference sequence). The J gene is TRBJ2-4, the V gene TRBV7-9; maybe TRBD1 (6 bases). Near its end, the DNA agrees better with TRBJ2-7, so the J call may be wrong. What was sequenced was blood. The TCR originated in a girl aged 10-17 years with multiple sclerosis. This chain's CDR3 is CASSPYQQGYEQYF. The DNA for the CDR3 is TGTGCCAGCAGCCCTTATCAACAGGGATACGAGCAGTACTTC.